The TCR beta chain under discussion was sequenced for a study of blood T cells in healthy people across ages. Whole-study findings and limits: TCR beta diversity per million T cells fell roughly linearly with age.

It was with a sample-barcoded 5' primer and a J-beta primer mix that a second PCR of roughly 6 to 12 cycles was run. TCRdb re-analysed the 5' RACE reads in MiXCR, keeping a single row per CDR3 protein. The sample lists about 1,500,000 distinct CDR3 sequences, 42% occurring once. Each sample yielded at least 5 micrograms of PBMC total RNA. Note on this clonotype: Its specificity is not known.

CDR1 is SQVTM, CDR2 ANQGSEA, per germline. Trimming at V came to 4 bases and at J to 3 bases, leaving 7 bases not matched to a gene. The CDR3 totals 15 residues. Material: blood. The sequence was collected from a woman in her late teens or twenties in good health. V and J are TRBV29-1 and TRBJ2-1; TRBD2 matches 9 bases. The DNA for the CDR3 is TGCAGCGTTGGGGCTAGCGGGAAGTTCTACAATGAGCAGTTCTTC. Translating gives CSVGASGKFYNEQFF.